A selection of T cell receptor beta chains follows, all from one sample in a study of cytomegalovirus exposure and HLA in healthy donors. The protocol was immunoSEQ multiplex PCR, while the TCRdb copy is restricted to in-frame clones and leaves out a portion. The sample comprises 170,000 or so clones, roughly 81% of which are singletons, and 4.5% to 5.5% rests with the top ten. The sequenced sample was PBMCs. These TCRs come from a girl aged 5 to 17 in good health and CMV-seropositive. Both conserved end residues are part of each CDR3. The D gene is left open where the match is weak. The listing skips clone size in some rows; elsewhere it reads once, few, many or a size class.

TRBJ2-5	.	TRBV6-4	once	TGTGCCAGCAGTCCAGAGGGCTTCCCGAAAGAGACCCAGTACTTC	CASSPEGFPKETQYF
TRBJ2-7	.	TRBV7-6	medium-sized	TGTGCCAGCAGCTCTGGCCACGAGCAGTACTTC	CASSSGHEQYF
TRBJ1-1	.	TRBV7-6	.	TGTGCCAGCAGCTTAGCGCCCGGGGGGACTGAAGCTTTCTTT	CASSLAPGGTEAFF
TRBJ2-7	.	TRBV15	.	TGTGCCACCAGCAGAGGGGCGGGGAATACCTACGAGCAGTACTTC	CATSRGAGNTYEQYF
TRBJ1-1	.	TRBV5-1	.	TGCGCCAGCAGCTTGGCCCAGTTGAACACTGAAGCTTTCTTT	CASSLAQLNTEAFF
TRBJ1-3	TRBD1	TRBV2	.	TGTGCCAGCAGGGAGACAGGGGGGACCTCTGGAAACACCATATATTTT	CASRETGGTSGNTIYF
TRBJ2-3	TRBD1	TRBV27	.	TGTGCCAGCAGTTTCCCGACAGGGACGCAGTATTTT	CASSFPTGTQYF
TRBJ1-1	.	TRBV6-5	.	TGTGCCAGCAGCTTGACAGTGAACACTGAAGCTTTCTTT	CASSLTVNTEAFF
TRBJ1-3	.	TRBV7-6	few	TGTGCCAGCAGCCCCGGGACAACCTTCTCTGGAAACACCATATATTTT	CASSPGTTFSGNTIYF
TRBJ1-5	.	TRBV18	.	TGTGCCAGCTCGCCTCCAGGGAACCAGCCCCAGCATTTT	CASSPPGNQPQHF
TRBJ2-1	TRBD2	TRBV30	few	TGTGCCTGGAATAGGGGACTAGCGGGGGGCGGGGATGAGCAGTTCTTC	CAWNRGLAGGGDEQFF
TRBJ1-4	.	TRBV14	.	TGTGCCAGCAGCCAAGAGGGCATGGGAACTAATGAAAAACTGTTTTTT	CASSQEGMGTNEKLFF
TRBJ1-2	.	TRBV27	.	TGTGCCAGCAGTTTGGGGCAGAACTATGGCTACACCTTC	CASSLGQNYGYTF
TRBJ1-4	.	TRBV5-6	.	TGTGCCAGCAGCTTCAGGGAAAAACTGTTTTTT	CASSFREKLFF
TRBJ1-5	TRBD1	TRBV6-5	.	TGTGCCAGCAGTTACCAGGGGACAGGGTTGTATCCCCAGCATTTT	CASSYQGTGLYPQHF
TRBJ2-7	.	TRBV5-6	.	TGTGCCAGCAGCCTCTTCGACAGACCCTACGAGCAGTACTTC	CASSLFDRPYEQYF
TRBJ1-3	TRBD1	TRBV30	.	TGTGCCTGGAGTCGGACAGGGGACGGAAACACCATATATTTT	CAWSRTGDGNTIYF
TRBJ1-1	.	TRBV9	.	TGTGCCAGCAGCGTTTCAGGGGCCCCTGAAGCTTTCTTT	CASSVSGAPEAFF
TRBJ2-7	.	TRBV28	.	TGTGCCAGCAGTTTTTTGAGGGTCCGAGCCTACGAGCAGTACTTC	CASSFLRVRAYEQYF
TRBJ2-1	TRBD2	TRBV6-1	.	TGTGCCAGCAGTGAAAGGTCTAGCGGGGGGCCCCCCTACAATGAGCAGTTCTTC	CASSERSSGGPPYNEQFF
TRBJ2-7	TRBD1	TRBV27	once	TGTGCCAGCAGTTTCCTGGACAGGATGGCGGACGAGCAGTACTTC	CASSFLDRMADEQYF
TRBJ2-2	.	TRBV18	.	TGTGCCAGCTCGACTCCGCCTGAAATTAACACCGGGGAGCTGTTTTTT	CASSTPPEINTGELFF
TRBJ2-7	TRBD2	TRBV11-2	.	TGTGCCAGCAGCCGTGGACTAGAGGCCTACGAGCAGTACTTC	CASSRGLEAYEQYF
TRBJ1-5	TRBD1	TRBV4-1	.	TGCGCCAGCAGCCAAGCTAGTGTCGGGACAGGGAAAAATAGCAATCAGCCCCAGCATTTT	CASSQASVGTGKNSNQPQHF
TRBJ2-5	TRBD2	TRBV2	.	TGTGCCAGCAGTGACCCAGCGGGGGAAGAGACCCAGTACTTC	CASSDPAGEETQYF
TRBJ2-2	.	TRBV5-1	.	TGCGCCAGCAGCGGAGGAGGGACCGGGGAGCTGTTTTTT	CASSGGGTGELFF
TRBJ2-7	TRBD1	TRBV7-8	once	TGTGCCAGCAGCCCAGGGACAGGGAGCTCCTACGAGCAGTACTTC	CASSPGTGSSYEQYF